This TCR beta chain derives from a study of cytomegalovirus exposure and HLA in healthy donors. The V end was cut by 2 bases, the J end by 3 bases, with 14 bases between. The germline gives CDR1 LNHDA, CDR2 SQIVND (reference sequence). The CDR3 runs to 15 residues. The study, taken as a whole, reports: Among TCR beta chains, those listed as cytomegalovirus-associated numbered fewer than 200.

A multiplex PCR was run with 60 Vbeta primers and 13 Jbeta primers. Assay: immunoSEQ multiplex PCR; the TCRdb copy retains only in-frame clones and omits some. The sample lists around 150,000 clones, over 60% occurring once. This clone was counted a single time. Its antigen is as yet unknown. The source material was PBMCs. The source is a woman aged 25 to 45 in good health and CMV-seronegative. The J gene is TRBJ2-7, the V gene TRBV19; a possible D gene is TRBD2 (5 bases). The CDR3 DNA reads as TGTGCCAGTAGTATATCCCTAGGACTCAACTACGAGCAGTACTTC. The encoded protein is CASSISLGLNYEQYF.